The clone carrying this TCR beta chain has just a few counts. The sample originates from a study of T-cell reconstitution after alpha-beta-depleted transplantation in children. Using unique molecular identifiers, the investigators prepared the TCRbeta library. TCRdb analysed the PCR reads with MiXCR anew, one entry per CDR3 protein. Counted here are hundreds of thousands of distinct CDR3 sequences, 10% occurring once; the ten biggest clones make up about 4%. The TCR originated in a human donor who donated a stem cell graft to a child with acute myeloid leukemia. The material was PBMCs from the stem cell graft donor, obtained from the stem cell graft.

CDR3 loop: CACTPTNYEQYF. CDR3 nucleotides: TGTGCCTGCACTCCCACCAACTACGAGCAGTACTTC. V usage is TRBV30 and J usage is TRBJ2-7; no firm D call. The V end was cut by 6 bases, the J end by 3 bases, with 12 bases between. This CDR3 is built from 12 residues. Germline V gives CDR1 GTSNPN, CDR2 SVGIG (reference sequence).